Sequencing of this TCR beta chain was carried out in a study of human thymus T cells. TCRdb's table, derived via immunoSEQ multiplex PCR, lists solely in-frame clones and lacks some. The sample lists roughly 120,000 clones, approximately 96% occurring once. Thymic samples were excised during corrective heart operations. This CDR3 is built from 12 residues. Germline V lookup: CDR1 SGHVS, CDR2 FQNEAQ. With 5 bases removed from V and 5 bases from J, the gap between germline ends came to 10 bases. This TCR derives from a boy younger than two with a congenital heart defect but otherwise immunologically healthy. The sample taken for sequencing was thymus tissue. This chain joins TRBV7-8 and TRBJ2-7, with D uncertain. CDR3 protein: CASSPSRNEQYF. CDR3 sequence (DNA): TGTGCCAGCAGCCCCTCGAGGAACGAGCAGTACTTC. Combining the CDR3 with reference TRBV7-8 and TRBJ2-7 gives the whole variable domain GAGVSQSPRYKVAKRGQDVALRCDPISGHVSLFWYQQALGQGPEFLTYFQNEAQLDKSGLPSDRFFAERPEGSVSTLKIQRTQQEDSAVYLCASSPSRNEQYFGPGTRLTVT.